Below, 32 T cell receptor beta chains from the same sample are listed, as sequenced in a study of blood T cell repertoires in COVID-19. The table came from immunoSEQ multiplex PCR; TCRdb's copy has only in-frame clones and leaves some out. The sample lists fewer than 250,000 clones, around 88% occurring once. Sample: peripheral blood. Receptors originate from a woman between 50 and 59 years old with acute or convalescent COVID-19.

This clone appeared once. The CDR3 region has the DNA TGTGCCAGCAGCCAAGACTTCGGCTCCTACAATGAGCAGTTCTTC. Translating it yields CASSQDFGSYNEQFF. V usage is TRBV14 and J usage is TRBJ2-1, with D hard to call. The germline V gene has CDR1 SGHDN and CDR2 FVKESK. Between the trimmed V and J ends, which lost 0 bases and 0 bases, there was a span of 6 bases. The CDR3 has 15 residues.

This chain links TRBV24-1 with TRBJ2-1; 7 nucleotides match TRBD2. Germline values: CDR1 KGHDR, CDR2 SFDVKD. Germline trimming cut 4 bases from V and 6 bases from J; bases unmatched to any gene: 5. The CDR3 runs to 14 residues. Here the CDR3 reads CATSDWTRVNEQFF. The CDR3 nucleotides read TGTGCCACCAGTGACTGGACTAGGGTCAATGAGCAGTTCTTC.

The chain uses TRBV27 and TRBJ2-7; TRBD2 aligns across 7 bases. Germline loops: CDR1 MNHEY, CDR2 SMNVEV (reference sequence). The CDR3 extends over 14 amino acids. The trim removed 3 bases at V and 4 bases at J, leaving 6 bases unmatched. CDR3 in DNA: TGTGCCAGCAGTTTGAGTTCCGGGGGGTACGAGCAGTACTTC. Protein product: CASSLSSGGYEQYF.

V gene TRBV9 combines with J gene TRBJ2-3; D remains ambiguous. Trimming stripped 2 bases from V and 6 bases from J, with 13 bases between. This CDR3 spans 14 amino acids. CDR1 SGDLS and CDR2 YYNGEE come from the germline V gene. In nucleotides, the CDR3 is TGTGCCAGCAGCGTCGTTGGTCGGTGGGATACGCAGTATTTT. This encodes CASSVVGRWDTQYF.

This chain links TRBV27 with TRBJ2-2, with D possibly matching TRBD1 (5 bases). Trimming took off 7 bases at V and 2 bases at J, with 17 bases between the two ends. This CDR3 contains 16 residues. Germline V CDR1 and CDR2: MNHEY, SMNVEV (reference sequence). The DNA for the CDR3 is TGTGCCAGCAAATTTTACGACAGAGCAAACACCGGGGAGCTGTTTTTT. It yields the protein CASKFYDRANTGELFF.

The gene calls are TRBV5-6 and TRBJ1-6; D is perhaps TRBD1 (5 bases). Trimming removed 0 bases from V and 3 bases from J, with 7 bases in between. CDR3 length: 15 residues. The germline gives CDR1 SGHDT, CDR2 YYEEEE. DNA of the CDR3: TGTGCCAGCAGCTTGGGACAGATCTATAATTCACCCCTCCACTTT. It specifies CASSLGQIYNSPLHF.

This chain links TRBV30 with TRBJ2-3; D remains unclear. Trimming removed 4 bases at V and 0 bases at J, with 17 bases between. Germline-derived CDR1 and CDR2 are GTSNPN and SVGIG (reference sequence). This CDR3 is 16 amino acids long. CDR3 sequence (DNA): TGTGCCTGGAAACACGGAGCGACCTATAGCACAGATACGCAGTATTTT. Protein: CAWKHGATYSTDTQYF.

The chain carries TRBV5-1 and TRBJ2-7; 9 nucleotides align to TRBD1. The J segment lost 6 bases and the V segment lost 4 bases, leaving 11 bases of the junction unmatched. The germline V gene encodes CDR1 SGHRS and CDR2 YFSETQ. This CDR3 region has 15 residues. Written as DNA, the CDR3 is TGCGCCAGCAGCATTCGCACAGGGGGCTCGAGCGAGCAGTACTTC. Translation: CASSIRTGGSSEQYF.

The chain couples TRBV10-3 to TRBJ1-5; D possibly corresponds to TRBD1 (5 bases). CDR1 ENHRY and CDR2 SYGVKD come from the germline V gene. V was cut by 10 bases and J by 0 bases, with 13 bases left in between. This CDR3 region has 14 residues. This CDR3 is CASMDTNSNQPQHF. Here the CDR3 DNA reads TGTGCCAGCATGGACACTAATAGCAATCAGCCCCAGCATTTT.

This clone has a count of ten or more. This rearrangement joins TRBV4-1 to TRBJ1-1; 7 bases are a match to TRBD1. The CDR3 runs 15 residues. Trimming took 0 bases from V and 4 from J; bases not matched to a gene: 5. Germline V lookup: CDR1 MGHRA, CDR2 YSYEKL. DNA for the CDR3: TGCGCCAGCAGCCAAGACACAGGGGTGATCACTGAAGCTTTCTTT. Residues: CASSQDTGVITEAFF.

This rearrangement joins TRBV7-9 to TRBJ1-1, with D possibly being TRBD1 (5 bases). The CDR3 is made up of 12 amino acids. The germline gives CDR1 SEHNR, CDR2 FQNEAQ (reference sequence). Trimming left V 11 bases short and J 7 bases short, with 17 bases between. The CDR3 here is CAAGVGNLEAFF. The CDR3 DNA follows: TGTGCCGCGGGGGTCGGGAACCTTGAAGCTTTCTTT. Together with reference TRBV7-9 and TRBJ1-1, the CDR3 gives the full variable domain: DTGVSQNPRHKITKRGQNVTFRCDPISEHNRLYWYRQTLGQGPEFLTYFQNEAQLEKSRLLSDRFSAERPKGSFSTLEIQRTEQGDSAMYLCAAGVGNLEAFFGQGTRLTVV.

The rearrangement uses TRBV19 and TRBJ1-1; TRBD1 aligns across 9 bases. The CDR3 covers 15 residues. The ends lost 5 bases at V and 4 bases at J; junction bases unmatched: 8. Germline loops: CDR1 LNHDA, CDR2 SQIVND (reference sequence). The CDR3 nucleotides are TGTGCCAGTAGTGAGGGACAGGGAGCGGCCACTGAAGCTTTCTTT. Its protein is CASSEGQGAATEAFF. The full variable domain, with the rest looked up from reference TRBV19 and TRBJ1-1, is DGGITQSPKYLFRKEGQNVTLSCEQNLNHDAMYWYRQDPGQGLRLIYYSQIVNDFQKGDIAEGYSVSREKKESFPLTVTSAQKNPTAFYLCASSEGQGAATEAFFGQGTRLTVV.

This sequence joins TRBV5-8 and TRBJ1-6, with D unresolved. Germline V lookup: CDR1 SGHTS, CDR2 YDEGEE. CDR3 length: 14 amino acids. Between the trimmed V and J ends, which lost 0 bases and 9 bases, there was a span of 10 bases. Written as DNA, the CDR3 is TGTGCCAGCAGCTTGGGCCGGGGAAGTTCACCCCTCCACTTT. Translated: CASSLGRGSSPLHF.

This CDR3 is CASSLSSGELFF. The DNA of the CDR3 is TGTGCCAGCAGCTTGAGTTCCGGGGAGCTGTTTTTT. The chain carries TRBV11-2 and TRBJ2-2; D not certain. CDR1 is SGHAT, CDR2 FQNNGV, per germline. The CDR3 contains 12 residues. The V end was cut by 3 bases, the J end by 6 bases, with 5 bases between.

The chain has TRBV2 and TRBJ2-7; tentative D call: TRBD1 (6 bases). The ends were cut back, 4 bases at V and 6 bases at J, with 16 bases in the middle. This CDR3 comprises 14 residues. Germline V gene data show CDR1 as SNHLY and CDR2 as FYNNEI. CDR3 in amino acids: CASSVRAVGGEQYF. The CDR3 DNA follows: TGTGCCAGCAGTGTCCGGGCAGTAGGGGGCGAGCAGTACTTC.

V is TRBV5-1 and J is TRBJ2-2, with D uncertain. Between the trimmed V and J ends, which lost 1 base and 0 bases, there was a span of 7 bases. Per the germline V gene, CDR1 is SGHRS and CDR2 is YFSETQ. The CDR3 length is 15 residues. CDR3 DNA: TGCGCCAGCAGCTTGAGCACTTCGAACACCGGGGAGCTGTTTTTT. Its protein product is CASSLSTSNTGELFF.

The chain couples TRBV6-5 to TRBJ1-2; no firm D call. Looked up from germline, CDR1 is MNHEY and CDR2 is SVGAGI. Trimming removed 0 bases from V and 7 bases from J, with 15 bases in between. This CDR3 is built from 15 residues. CDR3 sequence: CASSYSTGGRTGYTF. The CDR3 nucleotides are TGTGCCAGCAGTTACTCGACTGGAGGCCGGACTGGCTACACCTTC.

This clone turned up a few times. The chain has TRBV12-5 and TRBJ2-5, with a weak D call TRBD1 (6 bases). V lost 6 bases and J lost 5, with 16 bases in between. Germline lookup yields CDR1 LGHNT and CDR2 FRNRAP. This CDR3 is 14 amino acids long. As DNA, the CDR3 is TGTGCTAGTGGCACAACAGGGTTCCCGGAGACCCAGTACTTC. It codes for CASGTTGFPETQYF.

The chain has TRBV10-1 and TRBJ1-1; 11 bases are a match to TRBD1. Trimming at V came to 5 bases and at J to 1 base, leaving 6 bases not matched to a gene. The CDR3 loop spans 16 amino acids. The V gene's germline CDR1 is WNHNN and CDR2 SYGVQD (reference sequence). The CDR3 DNA reads as TGCGCCAGCAGTAAGGACAGGGGGCTAAGGAACACTGAAGCTTTCTTT. The encoded protein is CASSKDRGLRNTEAFF.

The chain links TRBV7-3 to TRBJ1-2; 7 bases align to TRBD1. CDR1 is SGHTA and CDR2 is FQGTGA in the germline V gene. With V trimmed by 5 bases and J by 3 bases, 9 bases remained unmatched. The CDR3 has 15 residues. CDR3 residues: CASSARDRGDYGYTF. The CDR3 DNA reads as TGTGCCAGCAGCGCGCGGGACAGAGGAGACTATGGCTACACCTTC.

This clone was found a few times. This chain links TRBV18 with TRBJ2-5; D gene ambiguous. With 5 bases removed from V and 2 bases from J, the gap between germline ends came to 9 bases. This CDR3 has 13 amino acids. Germline-derived CDR1 and CDR2 are KGHSH and LQKENI. The CDR3 bases are TGTGCCAGCTCAACAACACTACAAGAGACCCAGTACTTC. This gives the protein CASSTTLQETQYF.

This chain connects TRBV27 to TRBJ2-1, with D possibly being TRBD1 (6 bases). The germline V gene has CDR1 MNHEY and CDR2 SMNVEV (reference sequence). The CDR3 loop spans 17 amino acids. The ends were cut back, 4 bases at V and 7 bases at J, with 23 bases in the middle. The CDR3 loop reads CASSYRGQGGVKNEQFF. CDR3 DNA sequence: TGTGCCAGCAGTTATAGGGGCCAAGGGGGAGTGAAGAATGAGCAGTTCTTC.

The chain carries TRBV5-1 and TRBJ1-5; D is ambiguous. Looked up from germline, CDR1 is SGHRS and CDR2 is YFSETQ. The CDR3 has 16 residues. Trimming removed 0 bases from V and 2 bases from J, with 12 bases in between. CDR3 protein: CASSLGPGLGNQPQHF. CDR3 in DNA: TGCGCCAGCAGCTTGGGCCCAGGCCTTGGCAATCAGCCCCAGCATTTT.

CDR3 DNA: TGTGCCAGCAGTTTATCCGGACAGACAACTAATGAAAAACTGTTTTTT. Translating it yields CASSLSGQTTNEKLFF. J is TRBJ1-4 and V is TRBV28; a weak D match, TRBD1 (6 bases). This CDR3 has 16 amino acids. With 1 base removed from V and 0 bases from J, the gap between germline ends came to 9 bases. Germline lookup yields CDR1 MDHEN and CDR2 SYDVKM.

This chain links TRBV28 with TRBJ2-5; TRBD1 aligns across 12 bases. Germline V gene sequence: CDR1 MDHEN, CDR2 SYDVKM. The CDR3 has 15 amino acids. J was trimmed by 5 bases and V by 5 bases; bases with no gene match: 6. The CDR3 loop is CASSGTGGLGETQYF. In nucleotides, the CDR3 is TGTGCCAGCAGTGGGACAGGGGGCTTGGGTGAGACCCAGTACTTC.

This clone occurred a few times. The chain uses TRBV7-6 and TRBJ1-2; 10 bases are shared with TRBD1. Germline lookup yields CDR1 SGHVS and CDR2 FNYEAQ. The CDR3 spans 16 residues. Trimming at V came to 3 bases and at J to 0 bases, leaving 4 bases not matched to a gene. For the CDR3, the DNA is TGTGCCAGCAGCTTTGGGACAGGGGCCCCTAACTATGGCTACACCTTC. It specifies CASSFGTGAPNYGYTF.

The chain combines TRBV4-1 with TRBJ2-7, with D possibly TRBD2 on 5 matching bases. Looked up from germline, CDR1 is MGHRA and CDR2 is YSYEKL. Trimming left V 0 bases short and J 3 bases short, with 12 bases between. The CDR3 loop spans 15 amino acids. CDR3: CASSQDPSGLYEQYF. The CDR3 DNA reads TGCGCCAGCAGCCAAGATCCGAGCGGACTCTACGAGCAGTACTTC.

The V gene is TRBV10-1, the J gene TRBJ1-4; weak D call: TRBD1 (5 bases). The CDR3 is 15 residues long. Germline V gives CDR1 WNHNN, CDR2 SYGVQD (reference sequence). Deletions cut 2 bases from V and 2 bases from J, with 9 bases between. CDR3 DNA sequence: TGCGCCAGCAGTGAGGCGCGGGGGACTAATGAAAAACTGTTTTTT. It encodes CASSEARGTNEKLFF.

The chain joins TRBV9 to TRBJ2-1, with no clear D. The CDR3 sequence is 13 residues long. Germline loops: CDR1 SGDLS, CDR2 YYNGEE. Deletions cut 2 bases from V and 13 bases from J, with 16 bases between. CDR3 in amino acids: CASSVFGDSPQFF. DNA for the CDR3: TGTGCCAGCAGCGTCTTCGGAGACTCCCCACAGTTCTTC.

The gene calls are TRBV29-1 and TRBJ2-7; 7 positions agree with TRBD1. The CDR3 totals 15 residues. Per the germline V gene, CDR1 is SQVTM and CDR2 is ANQGSEA. V shed 4 bases, J shed 5 bases, and the junction held 14 bases outside the gene matches. The CDR3 coding sequence is TGCAGCGTTGTTGTGAGGGCACGACAGGGTGACGAGCAGTACTTC. It encodes CSVVVRARQGDEQYF.

The chain couples TRBV29-1 to TRBJ2-5, with 7 bases lining up with TRBD2. The length of the CDR3 is 16 residues. J lost 4 bases, V lost 1 base, and 12 bases had no gene match. The V gene's germline CDR1 is SQVTM and CDR2 ANQGSEA. CDR3 region: CSVEVVFLGGGETQYF. In nucleotides, the CDR3 is TGCAGCGTTGAAGTGGTGTTTTTGGGGGGGGGAGAGACCCAGTACTTC.

This clone was recorded a few times. CDR3 coding DNA: TGTGCCTGGAGTCCGGGACTAGCGGTCCCGGATACGCAGTATTTT. It yields the protein CAWSPGLAVPDTQYF. The chain couples TRBV30 to TRBJ2-3; TRBD2 agrees at 11 bases. CDR3 length: 15 residues. V trimming: 2 bases; J trimming: 6 bases; junction bases outside the gene matches: 7. Germline V gene data show CDR1 as GTSNPN and CDR2 as SVGIG (reference sequence).